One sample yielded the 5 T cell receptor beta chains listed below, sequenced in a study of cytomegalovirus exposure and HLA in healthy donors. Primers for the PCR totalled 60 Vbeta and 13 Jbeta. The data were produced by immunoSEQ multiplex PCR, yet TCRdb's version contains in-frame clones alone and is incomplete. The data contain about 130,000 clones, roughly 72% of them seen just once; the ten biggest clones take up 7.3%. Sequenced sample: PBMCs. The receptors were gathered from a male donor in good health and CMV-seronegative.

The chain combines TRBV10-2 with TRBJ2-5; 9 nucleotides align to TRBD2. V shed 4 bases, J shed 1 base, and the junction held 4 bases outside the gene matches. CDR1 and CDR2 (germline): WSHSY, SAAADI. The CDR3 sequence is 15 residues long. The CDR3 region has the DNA TGCGCCAGCAGTGTTAAACTAGCGGGCCAAGAGACCCAGTACTTC. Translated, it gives CASSVKLAGQETQYF.

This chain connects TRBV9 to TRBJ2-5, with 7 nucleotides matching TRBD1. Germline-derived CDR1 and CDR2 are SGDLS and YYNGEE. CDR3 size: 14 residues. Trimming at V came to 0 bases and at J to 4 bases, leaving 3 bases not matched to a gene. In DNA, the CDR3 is TGTGCCAGCAGCGTAGGGGGACAGAGAGAGACCCAGTACTTC. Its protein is CASSVGGQRETQYF.

In nucleotides, the CDR3 is TGCAGTGCTCCACGGGAGGGTGGCTACACCTTC. Amino acids: CSAPREGGYTF. The chain joins TRBV20-1 to TRBJ1-2; D gene ambiguous. Looked up from germline, CDR1 is DFQATT and CDR2 is SNEGSKA (reference sequence). This CDR3 contains 11 residues. The V end lost 5 bases, the J end lost 7 bases, and 11 bases lay between the germline ends.

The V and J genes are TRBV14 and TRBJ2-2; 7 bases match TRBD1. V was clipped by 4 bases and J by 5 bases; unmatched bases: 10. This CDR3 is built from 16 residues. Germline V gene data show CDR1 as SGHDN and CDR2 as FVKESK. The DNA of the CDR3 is TGTGCCAGCAGCCCCGTTCAGACAGGGAAAACCGGGGAGCTGTTTTTT. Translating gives CASSPVQTGKTGELFF.

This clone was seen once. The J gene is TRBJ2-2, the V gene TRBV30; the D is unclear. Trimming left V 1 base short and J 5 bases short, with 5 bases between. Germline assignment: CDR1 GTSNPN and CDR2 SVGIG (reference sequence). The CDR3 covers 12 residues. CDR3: CAWSETTGELFF. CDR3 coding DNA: TGTGCCTGGAGTGAAACAACCGGGGAGCTGTTTTTT.